This TCR beta chain was captured in a study of esophageal squamous cell carcinoma under preoperative chemotherapy (dated by TCRdb to the late 2010s). For the wider study: The study profiled TCR repertoires of both peripheral blood T cells and tumor-infiltrating lymphocytes. The study assessed how paclitaxel-nedaplatin chemotherapy affected T-cell receptor repertoires in patients with esophageal squamous cell carcinoma. The cohort comprised five patients with primary esophageal squamous cell carcinoma. Repertoires from samples taken before paclitaxel-nedaplatin therapy were compared with repertoires from samples taken after paclitaxel-nedaplatin therapy.

The full study reports these points: Paclitaxel-nedaplatin therapy caused immediate and substantial changes in clonotype frequency, and abundant clones were more likely to contract than to amplify. The analysis included only a few patients with esophageal squamous cell carcinoma, making the cohort small. Post-treatment tumor-infiltrating lymphocytes appeared partly derived from peripheral T cells migrating into the tumor, not solely from local clonal changes. TCR diversity increased significantly in peripheral T cells after chemotherapy, but not in tumor-infiltrating lymphocytes.

This clonotype was picked up many times. This clone's antigen is unknown. Per-base quality was not reported, and no clone a single base away is much larger than it. The library was built by means of PCR. Sequencing relied on a HiSeq X Ten. High-throughput sequencing was used to characterize TCR repertoires. In-frame beta chains were kept once TCRdb had trimmed the public reads at Q25 with fastp and called clones with MiXCR. For every CDR3 protein sequence, its rows merge into one entry that carries the most common genes and DNA. The sample table holds about 32,000 distinct CDR3 sequences, of which about half were seen once. Around 23% of the sample goes to the ten largest clones. The time point label here, explained by the study, means: after preoperative PTX-NDP chemotherapy. Patients received paclitaxel-nedaplatin as preoperative chemotherapy before surgery. The CDR3 sequence holds 14 residues, the cysteine and phenylalanine included. The DNA shown is the 42-base CDR3, in frame from base 1. CDR1 is given as SGHTA and CDR2 as FQGNSA, both from the germline V gene.

The TCR sequence derives from a human donor with esophageal squamous cell carcinoma. The donor label of this sample is uncertain. The receptor chain draws on TRBV7-2 and TRBJ2-5; the D region may be TRBD1 or TRBD2, each matching 5 bases equally. The end of the DNA aligns better with TRBJ2-7, so the J call may be wrong. The sample was acquired from a patient given preoperative chemotherapy. The encoded CDR3 is CASTLFGGISEQYF. The nucleotide sequence is TGTGCCAGCACCCTATTTGGGGGAATCTCCGAGCAGTACTTC.